This T cell receptor beta chain was captured in a study of T cells in Graves' hyperthyroidism and ophthalmopathy. It was RNA transcripts that yielded the amplified TCR beta CDR3 regions. The HTBI primer set served for first-round RT-PCR of the TCR CDR3. TCRdb redid the calling of the multiplex PCR reads with MiXCR, one entry per CDR3 protein. The sample consists of hundreds of thousands of distinct CDR3 sequences, about 15% of them appearing once. Ten or more counts support this clonotype. The TCR comes from a young woman with Graves' hyperthyroidism. Sample: blood.

CDR3 nucleotide sequence: TGCAGTGCGGGCGAGCAATGGGGCTACAATGAGCAGTTCTTC. This translates into CSAGEQWGYNEQFF. V usage is TRBV20-1 and J usage is TRBJ2-1, with D uncertain. CDR1 DFQATT and CDR2 SNEGSKA come from the germline V gene (reference sequence). The CDR3 spans 14 residues. Trimming removed 6 bases from V and 3 bases from J, with 15 bases in between.